A single sample is the source of the 11 T cell receptor beta chains below, sequenced in a study of blood T cell repertoires in COVID-19. Some clones are missing from TCRdb's copy, which holds only in-frame ones; the method was immunoSEQ multiplex PCR. The sample contains a few hundred thousand clones, 85% to 90% of which appear only once. The sample consisted of peripheral blood. The receptor set was obtained from a woman in her forties or fifties with acute or convalescent COVID-19.

This rearrangement joins TRBV19 to TRBJ1-1, with D uncertain. Germline CDR1 and CDR2: LNHDA and SQIVND (reference sequence). The CDR3 consists of 14 residues. Trimming stripped 3 bases from V and 4 bases from J, with 12 bases between. The DNA of the CDR3 is TGTGCCAGTAGTATTCGGCCAAGCGGCACTGAAGCTTTCTTT. Translating it yields CASSIRPSGTEAFF.

This chain uses TRBV2 with TRBJ2-3; 9 bases fit TRBD2. V dropped 1 base and J dropped 2; count of bases not matched to a gene: 4. Germline V CDR1 and CDR2: SNHLY, FYNNEI. The CDR3 totals 16 residues. DNA of the CDR3: TGTGCCAGCAGTGAAGGCCTAGCGGGGTCCACAGATACGCAGTATTTT. Translation gives CASSEGLAGSTDTQYF.

The V and J genes are TRBV5-1 and TRBJ2-3; 7 positions match TRBD2. The CDR3 loop spans 17 amino acids. Germline-derived CDR1 and CDR2 are SGHRS and YFSETQ. V lost 7 bases and J lost 2; bases outside the gene matches: 16. The CDR3 loop reads CASAEFELAEVTDTQYF. CDR3 bases: TGCGCCAGCGCTGAGTTTGAGCTAGCGGAGGTCACAGATACGCAGTATTTT.

This rearrangement joins TRBV7-7 to TRBJ1-3; D possibly corresponds to TRBD1 (5 bases). Trimming cost V 5 bases and J 0 bases, with 11 bases left between them. CDR3 size: 15 residues. Germline V gene data show CDR1 as SSHAT and CDR2 as FNYEAQ (reference sequence). This CDR3 reads CASSPGLSSGNTIYF. The CDR3 bases are TGTGCCAGCAGCCCGGGACTTTCCTCTGGAAACACCATATATTTT.

This clone occurred once. V gene TRBV7-6 combines with J gene TRBJ2-7; 8 bases map to TRBD1. Trimming took 5 bases from V and 1 from J; bases not matched to a gene: 7. The CDR3 is 15 residues long. The germline V gene has CDR1 SGHVS and CDR2 FNYEAQ. CDR3 sequence: CASSQDRATSYEQYF. DNA for the CDR3: TGTGCCAGCAGCCAGGACAGGGCAACTTCCTACGAGCAGTACTTC.

The CDR3 DNA follows: TGTGCCAGCAGTTTAACCGAAGTAGCTGCCCAGTACTTC. Translated, it gives CASSLTEVAAQYF. The rearrangement uses TRBV6-6 and TRBJ2-5; no reliable D call. This CDR3 is 13 amino acids long. Germline V gene data show CDR1 as MNHNY and CDR2 as SVGAGI (reference sequence). V gave up 4 bases and J gave up 9 bases, with 15 bases separating them.

V is TRBV11-3 and J is TRBJ1-2; tentative D call: TRBD1 (6 bases). CDR1 is SGHNT, CDR2 YENEEA, per germline. Trimming shortened V by 0 bases and J by 5 bases, and 7 bases separated the two germline ends. This CDR3 contains 13 residues. The CDR3 sequence is CASSLDRGYGYTF. The CDR3 DNA sequence: TGTGCCAGCAGCTTAGACAGGGGATATGGCTACACCTTC. Drawing the rest from reference TRBV11-3 and TRBJ1-2, the complete variable domain is EAGVVQSPRYKIIEKKQPVAFWCNPISGHNTLYWYLQNLGQGPELLIRYENEEAVDDSQLPKDRFSAERLKGVDSTLKIQPAELGDSAVYLCASSLDRGYGYTFGSGTRLTVV.

CDR3 sequence reads: CASSALDRGTNYGYTF. The CDR3 region has the DNA TGTGCCAGCAGCGCCCTCGACAGGGGGACCAACTATGGCTACACCTTC. The chain is built from TRBV9 and TRBJ1-2; 9 bases line up with TRBD1. The germline gives CDR1 SGDLS, CDR2 YYNGEE. The ends lost 3 bases at V and 2 bases at J; junction bases unmatched: 8. CDR3 length: 16 amino acids.

The chain uses TRBV3-1 (or the pseudogene TRBV3-2) and TRBJ2-1; possible D gene TRBD2, 5 bases. The V end lost 6 bases, the J end lost 0 bases, and 15 bases lay between the germline ends. Per the germline V gene, CDR1 is LGHDT and CDR2 is YNNKEL (reference sequence). This CDR3 contains 16 residues. Here the CDR3 reads CASRPLRADSYNEQFF. The DNA for the CDR3 is TGTGCCAGCAGACCCTTGAGAGCGGACTCCTACAATGAGCAGTTCTTC.

V usage is TRBV4-2 and J usage is TRBJ1-2; D is unresolved. This CDR3 has 12 amino acids. V lost 1 base, J lost 7 bases, and 7 bases lay in between. Germline CDR1 LGHNA, CDR2 YNFKEQ. The CDR3 coding sequence is TGTGCCAGCAGCCAAGGCGGGAGTGGCTACACCTTC. Translation: CASSQGGSGYTF.

The rearrangement uses TRBV30 and TRBJ1-2; D is ambiguous. The V gene lost 3 bases and the J gene lost 3 bases, with 8 bases spanning the gap. The CDR3 length is 12 residues. The germline gives CDR1 GTSNPN, CDR2 SVGIG (reference sequence). The CDR3 sequence: CAWRPSYYGYTF. CDR3 coding DNA: TGTGCCTGGAGACCGAGCTACTATGGCTACACCTTC.